This T cell receptor beta chain was captured by sequencing in a study of regulatory T cells in long-lasting Graves disease. TCR beta libraries were built with iRepertoire HTBI primers and Arm-PCR of CDR3 regions. TCRdb re-analysed the multiplex PCR reads in MiXCR, keeping a single row per CDR3 protein. Found here are 400,000 to 500,000 distinct CDR3 sequences, approximately 15% of them singletons; the top ten hold 15% to 20%. For this clonotype: At one boundary the junction diverges from the germline segment, which might be a read error.

Noted time point: newly diagnosed GD, antithyroid drugs for less than 3 months. Researchers made the TCR library from RNA that was extracted from PBMCs. From germline, CDR1 is SQVTM and CDR2 ANQGSEA. The CDR3 extends over 13 amino acids. Separately, the same data were catalogued under a study of T cells in Graves' hyperthyroidism and ophthalmopathy.

V and J are TRBV29-1 and TRBJ1-2; 9 nucleotides line up with TRBD1. The sample here was peripheral blood mononuclear cells (PBMCs), taken at new diagnosis, from a patient treated with antithyroid drugs. The receptor's source is a woman aged 30 to 39 with Graves disease. The CDR3: CSVEGTGPYGYTF. The CDR3 DNA is TGCAGCGTGGAAGGGACAGGGCCCTATGGCTACACCTTC.